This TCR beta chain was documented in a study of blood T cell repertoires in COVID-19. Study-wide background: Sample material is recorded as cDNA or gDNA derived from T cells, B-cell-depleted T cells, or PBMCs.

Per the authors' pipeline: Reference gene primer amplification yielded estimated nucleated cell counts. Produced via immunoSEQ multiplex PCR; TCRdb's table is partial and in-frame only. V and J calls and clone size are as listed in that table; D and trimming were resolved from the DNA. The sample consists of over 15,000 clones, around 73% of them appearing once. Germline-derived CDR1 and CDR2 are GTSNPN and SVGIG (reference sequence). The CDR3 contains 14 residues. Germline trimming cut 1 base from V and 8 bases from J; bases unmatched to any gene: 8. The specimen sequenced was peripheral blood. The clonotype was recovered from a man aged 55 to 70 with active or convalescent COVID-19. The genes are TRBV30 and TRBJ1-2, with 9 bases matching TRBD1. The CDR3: CAWSANRGQGGYTF. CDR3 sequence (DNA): TGTGCCTGGAGTGCTAACAGGGGGCAGGGAGGCTACACCTTC.